These 11 T cell receptor beta chains were all obtained from the same sample, sequenced in a study of shared clonotypes between healthy human individuals. Profiling relied on immunoSEQ multiplex PCR, and the TCRdb table lists in-frame clones only, not all of them. The sample consists of over 95,000 clones, roughly half of them appearing once. The sequencing input was PBMCs. These receptors came from a woman in her thirties or forties in good health. Some clones in this sample may be carry-over from other donors' samples.

In this sample, this clone turned up many times. The same CDR3 arises from other DNA sequences in this sample as well. This chain joins TRBV19 and TRBJ2-7; TRBD2 matches at 9 bases. Germline lookup yields CDR1 LNHDA and CDR2 SQIVND (reference sequence). CDR3 length equals 14 residues. Trimming at V came to 5 bases and at J to 3 bases, leaving 5 bases not matched to a gene. The CDR3 DNA reads TGTGCCAGTAGTCGGAGGCGGGAGGGCTACGAGCAGTACTTC. This sequence encodes CASSRRREGYEQYF. Looking up the rest from reference TRBV19 and TRBJ2-7 gives the full variable domain: DGGITQSPKYLFRKEGQNVTLSCEQNLNHDAMYWYRQDPGQGLRLIYYSQIVNDFQKGDIAEGYSVSREKKESFPLTVTSAQKNPTAFYLCASSRRREGYEQYFGPGTRLTVT.

In its sample, this clone was seen many times. J is TRBJ2-3 and V is TRBV4-3; D is unclear. Germline CDR1 LGHNA, CDR2 YSLEER. There are 14 residues in the CDR3. V shed 2 bases and J shed 6 bases, with 12 bases lying between them. CDR3 sequence reads: CASSQPGRFDTQYF. DNA for the CDR3: TGCGCCAGCAGCCAACCAGGACGATTTGATACGCAGTATTTT.

This clone showed up just a few times. This rearrangement joins TRBV6-1 to TRBJ2-7; TRBD1 agrees at 8 bases. The CDR3 extends over 15 amino acids. The V segment lost 2 bases and the J segment 0 bases; nucleotides outside the gene matches: 3. Germline V gives CDR1 MNHNS, CDR2 SASEGT. CDR3 DNA sequence: TGTGCCAGCAGTGAATTCGGGACAGGCTCCTACGAGCAGTACTTC. It yields the protein CASSEFGTGSYEQYF.

V gene TRBV4-3 combines with J gene TRBJ2-7, with 7 bases aligning to TRBD1. After removal of 0 bases from V and 4 bases from J, the junction contained 3 bases not matched to a gene. CDR1 and CDR2 (germline): LGHNA, YSLEER. The CDR3 is 14 amino acids. The CDR3 protein is CASSQDRGLYEQYF. CDR3 coding DNA: TGCGCCAGCAGCCAAGACAGGGGGTTATACGAGCAGTACTTC.

This clone has a handful of counts. V usage is TRBV7-2 and J usage is TRBJ1-3; D is ambiguous. There are 15 residues in the CDR3. Trimming took off 1 base at V and 0 bases at J, with 7 bases between the two ends. Germline V lookup: CDR1 SGHTA, CDR2 FQGNSA. This chain's CDR3 is CASSLDSGSGNTIYF. CDR3 nucleotides: TGTGCCAGCAGCTTAGACAGTGGCTCTGGAAACACCATATATTTT.

This clone appeared a few times. The CDR3 DNA reads TGTGCCTGGCTAGTGGATTCACCCCTCCACTTT. It encodes CAWLVDSPLHF. The chain combines TRBV30 with TRBJ1-6; D is ambiguous. Germline loops: CDR1 GTSNPN, CDR2 SVGIG (reference sequence). CDR3 length: 11 amino acids. The V gene lost 5 bases and the J gene lost 8 bases, with 7 bases spanning the gap.

The genes are TRBV30 and TRBJ2-1, with 7 positions matching TRBD2. CDR1 and CDR2 from the germline V gene are GTSNPN and SVGIG (reference sequence). Germline trimming cut 1 base from V and 4 bases from J; bases unmatched to any gene: 4. The CDR3 totals 14 residues. The CDR3 bases are TGTGCCTGGAGTGCACTAGCGTTTTACAATGAGCAGTTCTTC. Its protein is CAWSALAFYNEQFF.

CDR3 amino acids: CAWSGGGIGTVEAFF. In DNA, the CDR3 is TGTGCCTGGAGTGGTGGGGGGATAGGGACAGTTGAAGCTTTCTTT. The chain recombines TRBV30 with TRBJ1-1; 7 nucleotides align to TRBD1. V lost 1 base, J lost 7 bases, and 12 bases stayed unmatched. This CDR3 is built from 15 residues. CDR1 is GTSNPN, CDR2 SVGIG, per germline (reference sequence).

This clone has just a few counts. The CDR3 nucleotides read TGTGCCAGCAGTGCCTCAGGACTAGCCGGCGGGGAGCTGTTTTTT. Protein sequence: CASSASGLAGGELFF. V is TRBV6-1 and J is TRBJ2-2, with 8 bases lining up with TRBD2. The junction had 8 bases not matched to a gene; V was cut back by 4 bases and J by 7 bases. Per the germline V gene, CDR1 is MNHNS and CDR2 is SASEGT. This CDR3 spans 15 amino acids.

This clone appeared many times. The chain has TRBV28 and TRBJ1-1, with a tentative D call TRBD1 (6 bases). CDR3 length: 15 residues. Germline V lookup: CDR1 MDHEN, CDR2 SYDVKM. Trimming cost V 4 bases and J 1 base, with 13 bases left between them. CDR3 in DNA: TGTGCCAGCAGTTCCCAATGGACAGAGAACACTGAAGCTTTCTTT. Protein: CASSSQWTENTEAFF.

The chain employs TRBV4-3 and TRBJ1-6; 8 nucleotides line up with TRBD1. Germline values: CDR1 LGHNA, CDR2 YSLEER. V dropped 4 bases and J dropped 8; count of bases not matched to a gene: 10. This CDR3 is 16 amino acids long. CDR3 in DNA: TGCGCCAGCAGCCCCTACGGACAGGGAATAGATTCACCCCTCCACTTT. It yields the protein CASSPYGQGIDSPLHF.